These T cell receptor beta chains were read from a single sample in a study of technical replicates of blood from a few donors. Produced via immunoSEQ multiplex PCR; TCRdb's table is partial and in-frame only. The table records some 63,000 clones, approximately 90% of them present only once. The sequenced material came from PBMCs. All receptors derive from a human donor in good health. Some clones in this sample may be carry-over from other donors' samples. The CDR3 runs from the conserved cysteine through the conserved F or W. D genes are given only for firm matches. Not all rows give a size; the values are once, few, many and, for expanded clones, a class.

TRBV7-2	TRBJ2-2	17	TRBD2	NA	CASSPPSLAGGLGELFF	TGTGCCAGCAGCCCCCCCTCACTAGCGGGGGGGCTCGGGGAGCTGTTTTTT
TRBV7-2	TRBJ2-7	12	NA	NA	CASSGTPGEQYF	TGTGCCAGCAGCGGGACACCGGGGGAGCAGTACTTC
TRBV7-3	TRBJ2-3	17	TRBD2	NA	CASSLGGERGSTDTQYF	TGTGCCAGCAGCTTGGGGGGGGAGAGGGGAAGCACAGATACGCAGTATTTT
TRBV30	TRBJ2-3	14	NA	few	CAWQRGLATDTQYF	TGTGCCTGGCAAAGGGGCTTAGCCACAGATACGCAGTATTTT
TRBV19	TRBJ2-7	14	TRBD1	few	CASSMGTGGYEQYF	TGTGCCAGTAGTATGGGGACAGGGGGCTACGAGCAGTACTTC
TRBV29-1	TRBJ1-5	13	NA	NA	CSVVGGDNQPQHF	TGCAGCGTTGTCGGCGGAGACAATCAGCCCCAGCATTTT
TRBV9	TRBJ2-5	19	TRBD2	few	CASATSGLAGGFKPETQYF	TGTGCCAGCGCTACTTCGGGGCTAGCGGGGGGGTTCAAACCGGAGACCCAGTACTTC
TRBV18	TRBJ2-1	15	NA	NA	CASSPPATGLTEQFF	TGTGCCAGCTCACCACCCGCGACGGGATTGACTGAGCAGTTCTTC
TRBV2	TRBJ1-5	16	NA	NA	CASSDRAGGRGQPQHF	TGTGCCAGCAGTGATAGAGCGGGGGGCCGGGGCCAGCCCCAGCATTTT
TRBV7-2	TRBJ2-3	12	NA	NA	CASSFNRAGQYF	TGTGCCAGCAGCTTCAACAGGGCCGGGCAGTATTTT
TRBV21-1	TRBJ2-1	16	NA	NA	CASSKVGLANYNEQFF	TGTGCCAGCAGCAAAGTCGGACTAGCGAATTACAATGAGCAGTTCTTC
TRBV23-1	TRBJ2-3	19	TRBD2	NA	CASSRSFLAGGAGTDTQYF	TGCGCCAGCAGTCGTTCTTTTCTAGCGGGGGGAGCCGGCACAGATACGCAGTATTTT
TRBV19	TRBJ1-5	13	NA	NA	CASNSRGNQPQHF	TGTGCCAGTAACAGCCGTGGCAATCAGCCCCAGCATTTT
TRBV15	TRBJ2-3	14	TRBD2	once	CATSRGGSTDTQYF	TGTGCCACCAGCCGGGGAGGGAGCACAGATACGCAGTATTTT
TRBV7-2	TRBJ1-1	15	NA	NA	CASSLEESMNTEAFF	TGTGCCAGCAGCTTAGAGGAGAGTATGAACACTGAAGCTTTCTTT
TRBV7-8	TRBJ2-3	11	NA	NA	CASSIQTAQYF	TGTGCCAGCAGCATACAGACCGCGCAGTATTTT
TRBV5-4	TRBJ2-2	14	TRBD1	NA	CASRLDRGTGELFF	TGTGCCAGCAGACTGGACAGGGGGACCGGGGAGCTGTTTTTT
TRBV4-3	TRBJ1-1	14	NA	NA	CASSREQGATEAFF	TGCGCCAGCAGCCGAGAACAGGGCGCCACTGAAGCTTTCTTT